Listed below are T cell receptor beta chains from one sample, sequenced in a study of T cell responses to AZD1222 COVID-19 vaccine. Here immunoSEQ multiplex PCR was the method, and the copy in TCRdb shows in-frame clones only, minus some. Here the sample spans around 170,000 clones, roughly 93% being singletons. Sequencing used peripheral blood, obtained on day 0 of AZD1222 vaccination. The receptors derive from an adult in good health. The CDR3 runs from the conserved cysteine through the conserved F or W. The D gene is left open where the match is weak. Size is stated for part of the rows, as once, few or many counts, or as a class when the clone is expanded.

J gene,clone size,V gene,D gene,CDR3 length,CDR3 protein,CDR3 DNA
TRBJ1-5,few,TRBV2,.,14,CASSESGYNQPQHF,TGTGCCAGCAGTGAATCCGGTTATAATCAGCCCCAGCATTTT
TRBJ2-3,once,TRBV10-1,TRBD2,15,CASSLLAGGTDTQYF,TGCGCCAGCAGTCTACTAGCGGGAGGCACAGATACGCAGTATTTT
TRBJ2-3,.,TRBV27,TRBD2,13,CATLAGVSDTQYF,TGTGCCACCTTAGCGGGAGTGTCAGATACGCAGTATTTT
TRBJ1-5,.,TRBV4-1,.,19,CASSPTRFQLDEGNQPQHF,TGCGCCAGCAGCCCCACAAGGTTTCAGCTTGATGAGGGCAATCAGCCCCAGCATTTT
TRBJ1-5,.,TRBV19,TRBD1,17,CASSILSGTGANQPQHF,TGTGCCAGTAGTATACTCTCCGGGACAGGGGCTAATCAGCCCCAGCATTTT
TRBJ2-3,.,TRBV2,.,13,CASGEGRVDTQYF,TGTGCCAGCGGAGAGGGCCGGGTAGATACGCAGTATTTT
TRBJ2-1,.,TRBV5-1,.,11,CASSPHNEQFF,TGCGCCAGCAGCCCCCACAATGAGCAGTTCTTC
TRBJ1-2,.,TRBV27,.,16,CASSLSGAVYDYGYTF,TGTGCCAGCAGTTTATCGGGTGCAGTATATGACTATGGCTACACCTTC
TRBJ2-1,.,TRBV6-5,.,16,CASSYSIRPTNNEQFF,TGTGCCAGCAGTTACTCGATTCGGCCAACGAACAATGAGCAGTTCTTC
TRBJ1-1,.,TRBV12-3/TRBV12-4,.,12,CASSLSGAEAFF,TGTGCCAGCAGTTTATCGGGCGCTGAAGCTTTCTTT
TRBJ1-2,.,TRBV28,.,17,CASRGGIGSVGGYGYTF,TGTGCCAGCAGAGGTGGTATAGGATCGGTTGGTGGCTATGGCTACACCTTC
TRBJ1-1,.,TRBV3-1/TRBV3-2,TRBD1,12,CASSQWDSEEVF,TGTGCCAGCAGCCAATGGGACAGTGAAGAAGTCTTT
TRBJ1-3,.,TRBV7-8,TRBD1,14,CASSRGQAGNTIYF,TGTGCCAGCAGCAGGGGGCAAGCTGGAAACACCATATATTTT
TRBJ2-7,few,TRBV9,TRBD2,15,CASSAGTSGLYEQYF,TGTGCCAGCAGCGCCGGGACTAGCGGTCTCTACGAGCAGTACTTC
TRBJ1-2,once,TRBV20-1,.,11,CSARDEERYTF,TGCAGTGCTAGAGATGAGGAACGCTACACCTTC
TRBJ2-7,.,TRBV4-1,.,14,CASSRSLGDYEQYF,TGCGCCAGCAGCCGCTCTCTAGGGGACTACGAGCAGTACTTC
TRBJ2-1,.,TRBV4-2,TRBD2,18,CASSQDPAGSGGSSGQFF,TGTGCCAGCAGCCAAGATCCGGCGGGTAGCGGGGGGTCGAGTGGGCAGTTCTTC
TRBJ2-2,.,TRBV4-3,TRBD1,18,CASSQGLTGTGYTGELFF,TGCGCCAGCAGCCAAGGGTTGACCGGGACAGGGTACACCGGGGAGCTGTTTTTT
TRBJ1-2,once,TRBV18,TRBD1,16,CASSPPRGPGDYGYTF,TGTGCCAGCTCACCACCTAGGGGGCCAGGTGACTATGGCTACACCTTC
TRBJ2-7,.,TRBV20-1,.,14,CSASSGGNSYEQYF,TGCAGTGCTAGTTCGGGCGGGAACTCCTACGAGCAGTACTTC
TRBJ2-7,few,TRBV3-1/TRBV3-2,.,16,CASSQGSGGRGYEQYF,TGTGCCAGCAGCCAAGGAAGTGGGGGAAGGGGCTACGAGCAGTACTTC
TRBJ2-5,once,TRBV7-2,TRBD1,15,CASSQYRGRRETQYF,TGTGCCAGCAGCCAATACAGGGGGCGTAGGGAGACCCAGTACTTC
TRBJ1-6,.,TRBV6-2/TRBV6-3,TRBD1,16,CASSYGDRDYNSPLHF,TGTGCCAGCAGTTACGGGGACAGAGACTATAATTCACCCCTCCACTTT
TRBJ1-6,.,TRBV19,.,17,CASSIGDPLAYNSPLHF,TGTGCCAGTAGTATTGGGGATCCGTTGGCCTATAATTCACCCCTCCACTTT
TRBJ2-2,.,TRBV4-1,TRBD1,19,CASSHTGTGDSANTGELFF,TGCGCCAGCAGCCATACCGGGACAGGGGACTCCGCGAACACCGGGGAGCTGTTTTTT
TRBJ2-3,.,TRBV27,.,16,CASTHRLLRVTDTQYF,TGTGCCAGCACCCACAGGCTCCTGAGGGTCACAGATACGCAGTATTTT
TRBJ2-7,.,TRBV28,.,12,CASSFGFYEQYF,TGTGCCAGCAGTTTTGGTTTCTACGAGCAGTACTTC
TRBJ1-1,.,TRBV6-5,.,14,CASEGGRRNTEAFF,TGTGCCAGCGAAGGAGGGCGCAGGAACACTGAAGCTTTCTTT
TRBJ2-1,.,TRBV5-4,TRBD2,16,CASSLVGSGRVYEQFF,TGTGCCAGCAGCTTGGTTGGTAGCGGGAGGGTCTATGAGCAGTTCTTC
TRBJ2-1,.,TRBV10-3,TRBD2,17,CAISESQASGDYNEQFF,TGTGCCATCAGTGAGTCTCAGGCTAGCGGCGATTACAATGAGCAGTTCTTC
TRBJ2-1,.,TRBV7-9,TRBD2,16,CASSLALAGSYNEQFF,TGTGCCAGCAGCTTAGCGCTAGCGGGATCCTACAATGAGCAGTTCTTC
TRBJ1-3,.,TRBV29-1,.,15,CSVGGRGYSGNTIYF,TGCAGCGTCGGCGGGCGGGGCTACTCTGGAAACACCATATATTTT
TRBJ1-3,.,TRBV18,.,15,CASSPGQLSGNTIYF,TGTGCCAGCTCACCCGGACAGCTCTCTGGAAACACCATATATTTT
TRBJ2-5,.,TRBV6-5,.,14,CASSFEGGRETQYF,TGTGCCAGCAGTTTCGAAGGGGGAAGAGAGACCCAGTACTTC
TRBJ1-2,.,TRBV2,.,16,CASSEAVGTLKGGYTF,TGTGCCAGCAGTGAAGCGGTAGGGACCCTAAAAGGCGGCTACACCTTC
TRBJ2-5,.,TRBV6-1,.,14,CASSEAAGVETQYF,TGTGCCAGCAGTGAAGCTGCCGGGGTAGAGACCCAGTACTTC
TRBJ1-2,.,TRBV5-1,.,15,CASSPDVSTNYGYTF,TGCGCCAGCAGCCCTGACGTCTCTACTAACTATGGCTACACCTTC
TRBJ1-1,.,TRBV9,.,14,CASSVVGGNTEAFF,TGTGCCAGCAGCGTAGTAGGGGGAAACACTGAAGCTTTCTTT
TRBJ2-7,.,TRBV5-1,.,13,CASSWSSSYEQYF,TGCGCCAGCAGCTGGTCCAGCTCCTACGAGCAGTACTTC
TRBJ2-3,.,TRBV3-1/TRBV3-2,.,13,CASSQDWSDTQYF,TGTGCCAGCAGCCAAGATTGGTCGGATACGCAGTATTTT